This paragraph covers one T cell receptor beta chain sequence. Profiling relied on immunoSEQ multiplex PCR, and the TCRdb table lists in-frame clones only, not all of them. Here the sample spans approximately 150,000 clones, about 83% being singletons. The record originates from a study of blood T cell repertoires in COVID-19. After removal of 4 bases from V and 6 bases from J, the junction contained 16 bases not matched to a gene. The CDR3 spans 17 residues. Germline V gives CDR1 SGHRS, CDR2 YFSETQ. The TCR originated in a woman aged 45-59 years with active or convalescent COVID-19. The sequencing input was peripheral blood. The J gene is TRBJ1-2, the V gene TRBV5-1, with 9 bases lining up with TRBD1. In DNA form, the CDR3 reads TGCGCCAGCAGCCCCGCGGGACAGGGCTCGTTGGGCGATGGCTACACCTTC. Translation: CASSPAGQGSLGDGYTF.